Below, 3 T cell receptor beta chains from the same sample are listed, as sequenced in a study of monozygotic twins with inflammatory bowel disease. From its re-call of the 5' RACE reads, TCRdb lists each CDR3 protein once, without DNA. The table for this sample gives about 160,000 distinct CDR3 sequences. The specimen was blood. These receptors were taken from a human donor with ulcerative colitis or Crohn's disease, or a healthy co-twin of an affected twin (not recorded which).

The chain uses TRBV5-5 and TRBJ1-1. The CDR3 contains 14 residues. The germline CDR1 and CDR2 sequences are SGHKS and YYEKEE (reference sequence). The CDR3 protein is CASSLDAMGTEAFF.

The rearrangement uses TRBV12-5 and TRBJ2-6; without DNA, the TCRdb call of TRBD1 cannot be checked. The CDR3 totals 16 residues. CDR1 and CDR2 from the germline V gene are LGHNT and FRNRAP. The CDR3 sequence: CASGFTGISGANVLTF. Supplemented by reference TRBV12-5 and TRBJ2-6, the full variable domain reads DARVTQTPRHKVTEMGQEVTMRCQPILGHNTVFWYRQTMMQGLELLAYFRNRAPLDDSGMPKDRFSAEMPDATLATLKIQPSEPRDSAVYFCASGFTGISGANVLTFGAGSRLTVL.

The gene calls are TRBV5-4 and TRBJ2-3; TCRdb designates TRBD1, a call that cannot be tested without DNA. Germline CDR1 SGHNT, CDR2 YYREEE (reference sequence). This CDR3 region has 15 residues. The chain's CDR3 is CASSLVRQGTDTQYF. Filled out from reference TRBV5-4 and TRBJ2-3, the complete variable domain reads ETGVTQSPTHLIKTRGQQVTLRCSSQSGHNTVSWYQQALGQGPQFIFQYYREEENGRGNFPPRFSGLQFPNYSSELNVNALELDDSALYLCASSLVRQGTDTQYFGPGTRLTVL.